This T cell receptor (beta chain) was identified during a study of cytomegalovirus exposure and HLA in healthy donors. Germline-derived CDR1 and CDR2 are SGHRS and YFSETQ. The V gene lost 0 bases and the J gene lost 4 bases, with 9 bases spanning the gap. This CDR3 is 14 amino acids long. This PCR relied on a set of 60 Vbeta primers and 13 Jbeta primers. Assay: immunoSEQ multiplex PCR; the TCRdb copy retains only in-frame clones and omits some. The repertoire holds 65,000 to 90,000 clones, with 78% as singletons. This TCR derives from a woman aged 40 to 50 in good health and CMV-seropositive. Material: PBMCs. The chain uses TRBV5-1 and TRBJ2-3, with TRBD2 as a possible D gene (7 bases). CDR3 sequence (DNA): TGCGCCAGCAGCTTGGGGCGGGGGCCAGATACGCAGTATTTT. Its translation is CASSLGRGPDTQYF.